These 8 T cell receptor beta chains came from one sample sequenced in a study of a mutant IDH1 vaccine in newly diagnosed glioma. Specified time point: week 35, safety follow-up. A 20-mer mutant IDH1 peptide at 300 ug was injected subcutaneously with topical imiquimod. No antigen is known for these receptors. Clones were read by immunoSEQ multiplex PCR, and TCRdb kept only the in-frame ones, dropping some. Of 68,000 or so clones listed, roughly 84% are singletons. Source: PBMCs, taken from a glioma patient whose treatment included an IDH1 peptide vaccine. All receptors derive from a young man with glioma.

V usage is TRBV5-6 and J usage is TRBJ2-1, with D unclear. V was shortened by 4 bases and J by 9 bases, with 11 bases between the two germline ends. This CDR3 is built from 12 residues. Germline CDR1 SGHDT, CDR2 YYEEEE. The CDR3: CASSLNFGEQFF. Written as DNA, the CDR3 is TGTGCCAGCAGCCTCAACTTTGGTGAGCAGTTCTTC.

This clone turned up a few times. The chain carries TRBV28 and TRBJ2-1, with 8 nucleotides matching TRBD1. After removal of 3 bases from V and 7 bases from J, the junction contained 5 bases not matched to a gene. The germline gives CDR1 MDHEN, CDR2 SYDVKM. The CDR3 is 14 amino acids. The CDR3 reads CASSLVQGVNEQFF. CDR3 in DNA: TGTGCCAGCAGTTTGGTACAGGGGGTGAATGAGCAGTTCTTC. Filled out from reference TRBV28 and TRBJ2-1, the complete variable domain reads DVKVTQSSRYLVKRTGEKVFLECVQDMDHENMFWYRQDPGLGLRLIYFSYDVKMKEKGDIPEGYSVSREKKERFSLILESASTNQTSMYLCASSLVQGVNEQFFGPGTRLTVL.

The V and J genes are TRBV9 and TRBJ1-1; D not certain. This CDR3 has 14 amino acids. Germline-derived CDR1 and CDR2 are SGDLS and YYNGEE. V lost 0 bases and J 5 bases, leaving 11 bases between the germline ends. The CDR3 reads CASSVDLARTEAFF. DNA for the CDR3: TGTGCCAGCAGCGTAGACCTTGCGAGGACTGAAGCTTTCTTT. Full variable domain (outside the CDR3, taken from reference TRBV9 and TRBJ1-1): DSGVTQTPKHLITATGQRVTLRCSPRSGDLSVYWYQQSLDQGLQFLIQYYNGEERAKGNILERFSAQQFPDLHSELNLSSLELGDSALYFCASSVDLARTEAFFGQGTRLTVV.

V usage is TRBV27 and J usage is TRBJ1-1, with 9 bases fitting TRBD1. Losses at the gene ends were 5 bases for V and 4 bases for J; bases not matched to a gene: 8. Germline loops: CDR1 MNHEY, CDR2 SMNVEV (reference sequence). This CDR3 is built from 15 residues. This CDR3 is CASSQTGGLGTEAFF. CDR3 bases: TGTGCCAGCAGTCAGACAGGGGGATTAGGCACTGAAGCTTTCTTT.

This clone was counted between two and nine times. The rearrangement links TRBV7-8 to TRBJ2-2; TRBD2 aligns across 9 bases. The CDR3 is 15 amino acids. The V and J ends lost 4 bases and 6 bases, in that order; junction bases with no gene match: 6. In germline, CDR1 is SGHVS, CDR2 FQNEAQ. The CDR3: CASSSAGGLPGELFF. The CDR3 coding sequence is TGTGCCAGCAGCTCTGCGGGGGGGCTCCCCGGGGAGCTGTTTTTT. Filled out from reference TRBV7-8 and TRBJ2-2, the complete variable domain reads GAGVSQSPRYKVAKRGQDVALRCDPISGHVSLFWYQQALGQGPEFLTYFQNEAQLDKSGLPSDRFFAERPEGSVSTLKIQRTQQEDSAVYLCASSSAGGLPGELFFGEGSRLTVL.

The chain is built from TRBV9 and TRBJ1-2; a possible D gene is TRBD1 (6 bases). Germline values: CDR1 SGDLS, CDR2 YYNGEE. This CDR3 has 14 amino acids. With 0 bases removed from V and 7 bases from J, the gap between germline ends came to 13 bases. The CDR3 bases are TGTGCCAGCAGCGTAGATATGGGGGCCACTGGCTACACCTTC. Its translation: CASSVDMGATGYTF.

In regard to this clone: Distinct nucleotide sequences in the sample also encode this CDR3. The V call is TRBV18, the J call TRBJ2-7, with 8 bases fitting TRBD1. With 3 bases clipped from V and 2 bases from J, the junction kept 3 bases outside the gene matches. There are 14 residues in the CDR3. Germline-derived CDR1 and CDR2 are KGHSH and LQKENI. CDR3 nucleotide sequence: TGTGCCAGCTCACCTGGACAGGGACCCTACGAGCAGTACTTC. It translates to CASSPGQGPYEQYF.

The genes are TRBV7-9 and TRBJ1-5; no reliable D call. Looked up from germline, CDR1 is SEHNR and CDR2 is FQNEAQ (reference sequence). V was shortened by 5 bases and J by 3 bases, with 26 bases between the two germline ends. This CDR3 is built from 19 residues. The CDR3 is CASSAQKHTEDGANQPQHF. Here the CDR3 DNA reads TGTGCCAGCAGCGCCCAAAAACACACCGAGGACGGAGCCAATCAGCCCCAGCATTTT.